Presented here are 8 T cell receptor beta chains from one specimen sequenced in a study of blood T cell repertoires in COVID-19 (dated by TCRdb to between 2020 and 2021). The library relied on the immunoSEQ multiplex PCR assay. What TCRdb holds here is the immuneACCESS table cut down to in-frame rearrangements. Part of the clones is not present; checked against another copy, under half of the missing clones reflect an unresolved V gene, and the others are unexplained. The sample table holds 150,000 to 200,000 clones, of which about 80% were seen once. The top ten constitute approximately 2.6% of the sample. What was sequenced was peripheral blood. The receptors were gathered from a human donor with acute or convalescent COVID-19. The donor label of this sample is uncertain.

The rearrangement links TRBV11-2 to TRBJ1-1, with 8 nucleotides matching TRBD1. The CDR3 extends over 13 amino acids. After removal of 4 bases from V and 4 bases from J, the junction contained 2 bases not matched to a gene. The germline V gene encodes CDR1 SGHAT and CDR2 FQNNGV. In nucleotides, the CDR3 is TGTGCCAGCAGCTCACAGGGGGGCACTGAAGCTTTCTTT. It yields the protein CASSSQGGTEAFF.

The CDR3 DNA follows: TGTGCCAGCAGTGACCAAAAAATGACAGGAAACACTGAAGCTTTCTTT. As protein: CASSDQKMTGNTEAFF. This chain joins TRBV25-1 and TRBJ1-1; D is perhaps TRBD1 (6 bases). The length of the CDR3 is 16 residues. Germline V CDR1 and CDR2: MGHDK, SYGVNS. Trimming removed 3 bases from V and 2 bases from J, with 16 bases in between. The full variable domain, in which reference TRBV25-1 and TRBJ1-1 provide the parts outside the CDR3, is EADIYQTPRYLVIGTGKKITLECSQTMGHDKMYWYQQDPGMELHLIHYSYGVNSTEKGDLSSESTVSRIRTEHFPLTLESARPSHTSQYLCASSDQKMTGNTEAFFGQGTRLTVV.

The chain is built from TRBV19 and TRBJ2-2; possibly TRBD1 for D (6 bases). There are 15 residues in the CDR3. V was cut by 3 bases and J by 1 base, with 9 bases left in between. Germline V CDR1 and CDR2: LNHDA, SQIVND (reference sequence). The CDR3 is CASSILGQNTGELFF. As DNA, the CDR3 is TGTGCCAGTAGTATCTTGGGACAGAACACCGGGGAGCTGTTTTTT.

This sequence joins TRBV6-5 and TRBJ2-1; 8 bases line up with TRBD1. V lost 4 bases to trimming and J lost 7 bases; unmatched junction nucleotides: 9. The CDR3 contains 15 residues. In germline, CDR1 is MNHEY, CDR2 SVGAGI. In nucleotides, the CDR3 is TGTGCCAGCAGTTCCACAAAAACAGGGGGGAATGAGCAGTTCTTC. This sequence encodes CASSSTKTGGNEQFF.

The chain employs TRBV7-3 and TRBJ1-4; TRBD1 might be the D (5 bases). The CDR3 is made up of 15 amino acids. Germline V gene sequence: CDR1 SGHTA, CDR2 FQGTGA. Deletions cut 2 bases from V and 3 bases from J, with 10 bases between. In nucleotides, the CDR3 is TGTGCCAGCAGCTTACGGGGGAGACCTAATGAAAAACTGTTTTTT. Translated: CASSLRGRPNEKLFF.

The chain is built from TRBV9 and TRBJ2-3; tentative D call: TRBD1 (6 bases). V lost 2 bases and J lost 8, with 27 bases in between. CDR3 length: 18 amino acids. In germline, CDR1 is SGDLS, CDR2 YYNGEE. The DNA of the CDR3 is TGTGCCAGCAGCGTGACATCTTTGACAGGCGGTGGTGGGTCTACGCAGTATTTT. Residues: CASSVTSLTGGGGSTQYF.

J is TRBJ2-7 and V is TRBV7-8; D is unclear. The CDR3 totals 14 residues. The germline gives CDR1 SGHVS, CDR2 FQNEAQ. Deletions cut 4 bases from V and 3 bases from J, with 13 bases between. CDR3 sequence: CASSSLGYHYEQYF. The DNA of the CDR3 is TGTGCCAGCAGCTCGTTGGGCTACCACTACGAGCAGTACTTC.

V is TRBV20-1 and J is TRBJ2-5; D unresolved. Germline V CDR1 and CDR2: DFQATT, SNEGSKA (reference sequence). The CDR3 spans 12 residues. The ends were cut back, 3 bases at V and 2 bases at J, with 7 bases in the middle. In nucleotides, the CDR3 is TGCAGTGCTAGTGGGCTTCAAGAGACCCAGTACTTC. Protein product: CSASGLQETQYF.